This T cell receptor beta chain is drawn from a study of T cells in Graves' hyperthyroidism and ophthalmopathy. V shed 5 bases and J shed 7 bases, with 5 bases lying between them. The CDR3 is 11 amino acids. The germline gives CDR1 SNHLY, CDR2 FYNNEI. Researchers amplified the TCR beta CDR3 regions from RNA transcripts. An initial round of RT-PCR targeting the TCR CDR3 relied on the HTBI primer set. TCRdb reprocessed the multiplex PCR reads with MiXCR, giving one entry per CDR3 protein. The data contain 250,000 to 300,000 distinct CDR3 sequences, about a sixth of them singletons. At least ten counts were recorded for this clonotype.

What was sequenced was blood. This receptor was taken from a woman aged 55-70 years with Graves' ophthalmopathy. The chain combines TRBV2 with TRBJ2-2; D is ambiguous. CDR3: CASSSVGELFF. CDR3 nucleotide sequence: TGTGCCAGCAGTTCGGTCGGGGAGCTGTTTTTT.